The 18 T cell receptor beta chains reported below all come from one sample, sequenced in a study of blood T cell repertoires in COVID-19. Repertoires were generated with immunoSEQ multiplex PCR, while TCRdb's copy carries only in-frame clones and drops some. The table records 150,000 or so clones, roughly 84% of them present only once. The sequenced sample was PBMCs or T cells enriched from blood (not recorded which). All receptors derive from a woman in her fifties or sixties who had been exposed to COVID-19.

This clone was recorded a few times. The chain joins TRBV10-2 to TRBJ1-1; D gene uncertain. CDR1 is WSHSY and CDR2 is SAAADI in the germline V gene. The CDR3 is 14 residues long. V was pared by 5 bases and J by 1 base, with 11 bases between. CDR3 loop: CASSSRYPNTEAFF. The CDR3 DNA reads as TGCGCCAGCAGTTCCCGGTACCCGAACACTGAAGCTTTCTTT.

V usage is TRBV5-4 and J usage is TRBJ1-2, with D uncertain. CDR3 size: 14 residues. Trimming stripped 4 bases from V and 6 bases from J, with 16 bases between. CDR1 SGHNT and CDR2 YYREEE come from the germline V gene (reference sequence). The CDR3 nucleotides are TGTGCCAGCAGCCCCGTTGGTGACTTGCATGGCTACACCTTC. It yields the protein CASSPVGDLHGYTF.

The chain has TRBV5-1 and TRBJ1-1; D ambiguous. Germline CDR1 reads SGHRS; CDR2 reads YFSETQ. Deletions cut 0 bases from V and 7 bases from J, with 10 bases between. This CDR3 contains 13 residues. The CDR3 bases are TGCGCCAGCAGCTTGGCCGGGATTGGTGAAGCTTTCTTT. This gives the protein CASSLAGIGEAFF. The complete variable domain, with remaining parts taken from reference TRBV5-1 and TRBJ1-1, reads KAGVTQTPRYLIKTRGQQVTLSCSPISGHRSVSWYQQTPGQGLQFLFEYFSETQRNKGNFPGRFSGRQFSNSRSEMNVSTLELGDSALYLCASSLAGIGEAFFGQGTRLTVV.

This clone was detected only a few times. The CDR3: CATSAGYQETQYF. CDR3 nucleotides: TGTGCCACCAGTGCAGGGTACCAAGAGACCCAGTACTTC. The V call is TRBV24-1, the J call TRBJ2-5, with D possibly TRBD1 on 5 matching bases. Between the trimmed V and J ends, which lost 5 bases and 0 bases, there was a span of 6 bases. Germline CDR1 is KGHDR and CDR2 is SFDVKD. The CDR3 consists of 13 residues.

The rearrangement links TRBV6-2 or TRBV6-3 to TRBJ2-4; D unclear. Germline assignment: CDR1 MNHEY and CDR2 SVGEGT. V lost 3 bases, J lost 1 base, and 10 bases lay in between. The CDR3 is made up of 15 amino acids. The CDR3 spells CASSYESRAKNIQYF. The CDR3 DNA is TGTGCCAGCAGTTATGAATCCAGGGCCAAAAACATTCAGTACTTC.

The chain is built from TRBV6-5 and TRBJ2-3; 11 bases fit TRBD2. The germline gives CDR1 MNHEY, CDR2 SVGAGI. V gave up 6 bases and J gave up 4 bases; unmatched junction bases: 6. CDR3 size: 15 residues. This CDR3 reads CASSIAGGGADTQYF. The DNA for the CDR3 is TGTGCCAGCAGCATAGCGGGAGGGGGGGCAGATACGCAGTATTTT.

The rearrangement joins TRBV27 to TRBJ2-1; 10 bases fit TRBD2. CDR1 MNHEY and CDR2 SMNVEV come from the germline V gene (reference sequence). The CDR3 has 14 amino acids. The J segment lost 8 bases and the V segment lost 5 bases, leaving 6 bases of the junction unmatched. CDR3 nucleotide sequence: TGTGCCAGCAGTAATAGCGGGGGGCGGCATGAGCAGTTCTTC. It is translated as CASSNSGGRHEQFF.

This clone was counted once. The rearrangement links TRBV6-1 to TRBJ2-7; D is possibly TRBD2 (6 bases). CDR1 and CDR2 from the germline V gene are MNHNS and SASEGT. CDR3 length equals 13 residues. Trimming pared 5 bases from V and 0 bases from J, leaving 8 bases between. For the CDR3, the DNA is TGTGCCAGCAGTACTAGCAGCTCCTACGAGCAGTACTTC. It is translated as CASSTSSSYEQYF.

The rearrangement joins TRBV6-5 to TRBJ1-3, with TRBD1 matching over 8 bases. The V gene end was trimmed by 9 bases and the J gene end by 13 bases; junction bases not matched to a gene: 17. Germline CDR1 is MNHEY and CDR2 is SVGAGI. The CDR3 is 14 amino acids. CDR3 coding DNA: TGTGCCAGGGGCGGGGGCCGAACAGGGGGAGAGATATATTTT. It encodes CARGGGRTGGEIYF.

The genes are TRBV7-6 and TRBJ2-7; a weak D match, TRBD2 (5 bases). Deletions cut 5 bases from V and 6 bases from J, with 23 bases between. Germline V gene lookup returns CDR1 SGHVS and CDR2 FNYEAQ. The CDR3 is 16 residues long. Written as DNA, the CDR3 is TGTGCCAGCAGCCCCCCGGGGTGGGAGTCCCCTTCCGAGCAGTACTTC. Encoded protein: CASSPPGWESPSEQYF.

The chain is built from TRBV11-3 and TRBJ1-2, with D unclear. Deletions cut 1 base from V and 2 bases from J, with 8 bases between. The CDR3 is 14 amino acids. Germline V gives CDR1 SGHNT, CDR2 YENEEA. Here the CDR3 DNA reads TGTGCCAGCAGCTTAGGGCCGGGGAACTATGGCTACACCTTC. Its protein product is CASSLGPGNYGYTF.

The rearrangement uses TRBV5-1 and TRBJ2-2; D call uncertain. The V and J ends lost 0 bases and 1 base respectively, with 4 bases between them. The CDR3 totals 14 residues. The germline V gene has CDR1 SGHRS and CDR2 YFSETQ. CDR3 DNA: TGCGCCAGCAGCTTGGCAGGGAACACCGGGGAGCTGTTTTTT. Residues: CASSLAGNTGELFF.

The J gene is TRBJ2-1, the V gene TRBV2; D possibly corresponds to TRBD2 (5 bases). Trimming took off 6 bases at V and 6 bases at J, with 30 bases between the two ends. The CDR3 length is 19 residues. The V gene's germline CDR1 is SNHLY and CDR2 FYNNEI. The DNA for the CDR3 is TGTGCCAGCAGCAACCAAATGGACTCGCCGACGCCTTGGGTCAATGAGCAGTTCTTC. Amino acid sequence: CASSNQMDSPTPWVNEQFF.

The rearrangement joins TRBV19 to TRBJ1-4; D is unresolved. Germline CDR1 and CDR2: LNHDA and SQIVND (reference sequence). CDR3 length equals 14 residues. Trimming shortened V by 5 bases and J by 8 bases, and 15 bases separated the two germline ends. The CDR3 DNA sequence: TGTGCCAGTAGTTATGGACTCAGCGGAGAAAAACTGTTTTTT. Translating gives CASSYGLSGEKLFF.

This chain joins TRBV27 and TRBJ2-7, with 8 bases matching TRBD2. This CDR3 spans 17 amino acids. In germline, CDR1 is MNHEY, CDR2 SMNVEV (reference sequence). V lost 2 bases to trimming and J lost 0 bases; unmatched junction nucleotides: 9. CDR3 DNA: TGTGCCAGCAGTTTAGCCCGCGGGGGGTATAGCTCCTACGAGCAGTACTTC. It is translated as CASSLARGGYSSYEQYF.

J is TRBJ2-7 and V is TRBV6-2 or TRBV6-3, with D tentatively TRBD2 (6 bases). Germline V CDR1 and CDR2: MNHEY, SVGEGT. The CDR3 spans 16 residues. Trimming shortened V by 2 bases and J by 0 bases, and 14 bases separated the two germline ends. The chain's CDR3 is CASSYPRESPSYEQYF. The DNA of the CDR3 is TGTGCCAGCAGTTACCCACGGGAGTCTCCCTCCTACGAGCAGTACTTC.

The chain recombines TRBV19 with TRBJ2-3; 7 bases agree with TRBD2. V trimming: 3 bases; J trimming: 2 bases; junction bases outside the gene matches: 5. This CDR3 is built from 15 residues. The germline V gene encodes CDR1 LNHDA and CDR2 SQIVND (reference sequence). The CDR3 sequence is CASSIGEGNTDTQYF. CDR3 in DNA: TGTGCCAGTAGTATCGGGGAGGGGAACACAGATACGCAGTATTTT.

The chain has TRBV4-2 and TRBJ2-7; 10 nucleotides match TRBD2. CDR3 length: 14 residues. The junction had 2 bases not matched to a gene; V was cut back by 3 bases and J by 3 bases. Germline loops: CDR1 LGHNA, CDR2 YNFKEQ. The CDR3 DNA sequence: TGTGCCAGCAGCCATCTAGCGGGGGACTACGAGCAGTACTTC. It encodes CASSHLAGDYEQYF.